The 21 T cell receptor beta chains in this list originate from one sample, sequenced in a study of blood T cell repertoires in COVID-19. Produced via immunoSEQ multiplex PCR; TCRdb's table is partial and in-frame only. The sample includes 200,000 to 300,000 clones, less than 90% of them seen just once. Material: peripheral blood. Receptor source: a man aged 25-40 years with active or convalescent COVID-19.

This chain connects TRBV4-1 to TRBJ1-1; 10 bases align to TRBD1. The CDR3 sequence is 16 residues long. Looked up from germline, CDR1 is MGHRA and CDR2 is YSYEKL. J lost 3 bases, V lost 4 bases, and 8 bases had no gene match. The CDR3 DNA reads as TGCGCCAGCAGCCGAGCACCGGGACAGGGGTACACTGAAGCTTTCTTT. It encodes CASSRAPGQGYTEAFF.

The rearrangement uses TRBV5-4 and TRBJ1-2; D perhaps matches TRBD1 (5 bases). CDR1 SGHNT and CDR2 YYREEE come from the germline V gene (reference sequence). This CDR3 spans 15 amino acids. V was pared by 1 base and J by 5 bases, with 15 bases between. The CDR3 DNA reads as TGTGCCAGCAGCTTGAACGTCGACAGCTATTATGGCTACACCTTC. Residues: CASSLNVDSYYGYTF.

This sequence joins TRBV5-6 and TRBJ2-7; perhaps TRBD2 as D (5 bases). V lost 1 base and J 2 bases, leaving 7 bases between the germline ends. The CDR3 length is 13 residues. CDR1 is SGHDT and CDR2 is YYEEEE in the germline V gene. The CDR3 protein is CASSLLATYEQYF. DNA of the CDR3: TGTGCCAGCAGCTTGTTAGCGACCTACGAGCAGTACTTC.

The chain combines TRBV19 with TRBJ1-2; the D gene is possibly TRBD1 (5 bases). This CDR3 is built from 13 residues. Trimming pared 1 base from V and 8 bases from J, leaving 11 bases between. The germline V gene has CDR1 LNHDA and CDR2 SQIVND (reference sequence). CDR3 DNA sequence: TGTGCCAGTAGTATAGCGGCAGGGCGCGGCTACACCTTC. It specifies CASSIAAGRGYTF.

This rearrangement joins TRBV5-1 to TRBJ1-2; a weak D match, TRBD1 (5 bases). This CDR3 contains 13 residues. V lost 0 bases and J 7 bases, leaving 10 bases between the germline ends. Looked up from germline, CDR1 is SGHRS and CDR2 is YFSETQ. The CDR3: CASSLGQGIGYTF. CDR3 bases: TGCGCCAGCAGCTTGGGGCAGGGCATTGGCTACACCTTC.

The genes are TRBV3-1 (or the pseudogene TRBV3-2) and TRBJ2-7; TRBD2 matches 9 bases. This CDR3 region has 17 residues. Trimming at V came to 4 bases and at J to 4 bases, leaving 14 bases not matched to a gene. CDR1 LGHDT and CDR2 YNNKEL come from the germline V gene (reference sequence). CDR3 sequence reads: CASSPQQRGAQGYEQYF. The CDR3 DNA reads as TGTGCCAGCAGCCCCCAACAGCGGGGGGCCCAGGGGTACGAGCAGTACTTC.

The chain employs TRBV9 and TRBJ2-7; D may be TRBD1 (6 bases). This CDR3 spans 16 amino acids. Germline V lookup: CDR1 SGDLS, CDR2 YYNGEE. The ends were cut back, 6 bases at V and 0 bases at J, with 19 bases in the middle. In DNA, the CDR3 is TGTGCCAGCATCCTACCCGGGGACAAGTACTCCTACGAGCAGTACTTC. This encodes CASILPGDKYSYEQYF.

The chain joins TRBV2 to TRBJ2-5, with unresolved D. Trimming took 3 bases from V and 5 from J, leaving 10 bases between them. Per the germline V gene, CDR1 is SNHLY and CDR2 is FYNNEI. The CDR3 runs to 13 residues. CDR3 residues: CASSEGSSETQYF. CDR3 coding DNA: TGTGCCAGCAGTGAGGGTAGTAGCGAGACCCAGTACTTC. The complete variable domain, with remaining parts taken from reference TRBV2 and TRBJ2-5, reads EPEVTQTPSHQVTQMGQEVILRCVPISNHLYFYWYRQILGQKVEFLVSFYNNEISEKSEIFDDQFSVERPDGSNFTLKIRSTKLEDSAMYFCASSEGSSETQYFGPGTRLLVL.

The genes are TRBV29-1 and TRBJ1-1; no firm D call. V lost 5 bases, J lost 2 bases, and 12 bases lay in between. The CDR3 is 13 residues long. Per germline, CDR1 SQVTM and CDR2 ANQGSEA. CDR3 residues: CSVTSRGNTEAFF. CDR3 DNA: TGCAGCGTTACCTCCCGAGGAAACACTGAAGCTTTCTTT.

This sequence joins TRBV6-5 and TRBJ2-7; possibly TRBD1 for D (5 bases). The CDR3 totals 11 residues. CDR1 and CDR2 from the germline V gene are MNHEY and SVGAGI. V lost 5 bases to trimming and J lost 7 bases, with 9 bases between them. The DNA for the CDR3 is TGTGCCAGCAGTCGCCAGGGTGAGCAGTACTTC. Its translation is CASSRQGEQYF.

This clone was recorded once. The chain recombines TRBV6-5 with TRBJ1-1, with D perhaps matching TRBD1 (6 bases). CDR1 is MNHEY and CDR2 is SVGAGI in the germline V gene. The CDR3 is 13 residues long. Trimming cost V 3 bases and J 6 bases, with 11 bases left between them. CDR3 residues: CASSYPGQPEAFF. Here the CDR3 DNA reads TGTGCCAGCAGTTATCCCGGACAGCCTGAAGCTTTCTTT.

This rearrangement joins TRBV11-2 to TRBJ1-4; D remains ambiguous. The CDR3 sequence is 14 residues long. V was shortened by 8 bases and J by 1 base, with 11 bases between the two germline ends. Germline values: CDR1 SGHAT, CDR2 FQNNGV. CDR3 region: CASAHPRTNEKLFF. The CDR3 DNA follows: TGTGCCAGCGCCCATCCGAGAACTAATGAAAAACTGTTTTTT. Drawing the rest from reference TRBV11-2 and TRBJ1-4, the complete variable domain is EAGVAQSPRYKIIEKRQSVAFWCNPISGHATLYWYQQILGQGPKLLIQFQNNGVVDDSQLPKDRFSAERLKGVDSTLKIQPAKLEDSAVYLCASAHPRTNEKLFFGSGTQLSVL.

This clone is a singleton in its sample. J is TRBJ1-5 and V is TRBV15; maybe TRBD1 (6 bases). The CDR3 is 16 amino acids. V was clipped by 6 bases and J by 5 bases, with 20 bases between them. CDR1 is LNHNV, CDR2 YYDKDF, per germline (reference sequence). CDR3 nucleotide sequence: TGTGCCACCAGTCTTCAGGGGTCCTCCCAAGATCAGCCCCAGCATTTT. This codes for CATSLQGSSQDQPQHF.

This clone was detected only once. CDR3: CASSSTGGAGGYTF. Written as DNA, the CDR3 is TGTGCCAGCAGCTCGACAGGGGGCGCGGGAGGCTACACCTTC. The V and J genes are TRBV11-2 and TRBJ1-2; TRBD1 aligns across 10 bases. Germline CDR1 and CDR2: SGHAT and FQNNGV. The CDR3 sequence is 14 residues long. The V gene end was trimmed by 4 bases and the J gene end by 8 bases; junction bases not matched to a gene: 7.

This clone was seen a single time. The rearrangement joins TRBV7-9 to TRBJ1-1; D remains unclear. The germline V gene has CDR1 SEHNR and CDR2 FQNEAQ (reference sequence). The CDR3 has 13 amino acids. V was shortened by 5 bases and J by 1 base, with 8 bases between the two germline ends. Written as DNA, the CDR3 is TGTGCCAGCAGCCCATGGGCGAACACTGAAGCTTTCTTT. Its protein is CASSPWANTEAFF.

The CDR3 is CASSTRSHNYGYTF. The DNA of the CDR3 is TGTGCCAGCAGCACGCGGAGCCACAACTATGGCTACACCTTC. The chain employs TRBV11-2 and TRBJ1-2; the D is unclear. Germline CDR1 reads SGHAT; CDR2 reads FQNNGV. The CDR3 covers 14 residues. V shed 5 bases and J shed 2 bases, with 12 bases lying between them.

This chain joins TRBV4-1 and TRBJ2-2; 9 bases map to TRBD1. The length of the CDR3 is 14 residues. Germline CDR1 reads MGHRA; CDR2 reads YSYEKL. The J segment lost 6 bases and the V segment lost 5 bases, leaving 4 bases of the junction unmatched. The CDR3 region has the DNA TGCGCCAGCAGCAAAGGGACAGGGTCCGGGGAGCTGTTTTTT. Translation: CASSKGTGSGELFF.

The genes are TRBV7-8 and TRBJ1-1, with D maybe TRBD1 (6 bases). The germline V and J ends were trimmed by 5 bases and 2 bases, with 15 bases remaining between them. From germline, CDR1 is SGHVS and CDR2 FQNEAQ. The CDR3 runs 15 residues. The CDR3 loop reads CASSQQDRRNTEAFF. CDR3 in DNA: TGTGCCAGCAGCCAACAGGACAGAAGAAACACTGAAGCTTTCTTT.

J is TRBJ2-2 and V is TRBV2; a possible D gene is TRBD2 (6 bases). The CDR3 contains 15 residues. From germline, CDR1 is SNHLY and CDR2 FYNNEI. V lost 2 bases and J 3 bases, leaving 10 bases between the germline ends. The CDR3, as DNA: TGTGCCAGCAGTGAAAAGGGACTCCACACCGGGGAGCTGTTTTTT. Its protein product is CASSEKGLHTGELFF.

The genes are TRBV20-1 and TRBJ1-3; no reliable D call. The CDR3 runs to 12 residues. In germline, CDR1 is DFQATT, CDR2 SNEGSKA (reference sequence). Trimming left V 3 bases short and J 6 bases short, with 9 bases between. This chain's CDR3 is CSASQDLNTIYF. The CDR3, as DNA: TGCAGTGCTAGTCAGGATCTAAACACCATATATTTT.

The gene calls are TRBV30 and TRBJ2-6; 11 nucleotides align to TRBD1. Germline assignment: CDR1 GTSNPN and CDR2 SVGIG (reference sequence). V dropped 3 bases and J dropped 3; count of bases not matched to a gene: 7. CDR3 length equals 17 residues. CDR3 residues: CAWRWTGGFGGANVLTF. The CDR3 DNA is TGTGCCTGGAGATGGACAGGGGGCTTTGGTGGGGCCAACGTCCTGACTTTC.